What follows describes a single T cell receptor (beta chain). This record comes from a study of blood T cell repertoires in COVID-19. The CDR3 is 16 residues long. CDR1 and CDR2 from the germline V gene are SGHTA and FQGTGA. V lost 5 bases and J lost 7; bases outside the gene matches: 10. Authors' analysis steps: From reference gene primer amplification, estimates of nucleated cell counts were derived. Assay: immunoSEQ multiplex PCR; the TCRdb copy retains only in-frame clones and omits some. The V and J calls and clone size were taken over from that table, and D and trimming were inferred from the DNA. Of 150,000 to 200,000 clones listed, around 93% are singletons.

Specimen: peripheral blood. The chain recombines TRBV7-3 with TRBJ2-1, with 11 bases fitting TRBD2. The TCR comes from a man aged 25-45 years with COVID-19, enrolled during active disease. CDR3: CASSILAGGLRNEQFF. The CDR3 nucleotides are TGTGCCAGCAGCATCTTAGCGGGAGGGCTGCGGAATGAGCAGTTCTTC. Using reference TRBV7-3 and TRBJ2-1 for the parts outside the CDR3, the full variable domain is GAGVSQTPSNKVTEKGKYVELRCDPISGHTALYWYRQSLGQGPEFLIYFQGTGAADDSGLPNDRFFAVRPEGSVSTLKIQRTERGDSAVYLCASSILAGGLRNEQFFGPGTRLTVL.